This entry lists 30 T cell receptor beta chains sequenced from one sample in a study of beta chain features in type 1 diabetes. Overall study results and limits: The study found moderately but significantly shorter TCRB CDR3s in all four CD4+ subsets of Type 1 diabetes patients.

The sequenced template was cDNA made from the entire isolated RNA. The repertoire was sequenced with immunoSEQ multiplex PCR; TCRdb's copy has only in-frame clones and lacks some. The top ten clones hold 0.45% to 0.6% of a sample with roughly 160,000 clones, just over 8% of them seen once. These receptors have no known antigen. The sample consisted of central memory CD4+ T cells from blood. These receptor sequences come from a woman aged 18-29 years with type 1 diabetes.

The chain recombines TRBV6-5 with TRBJ1-6, with TRBD1 matching 9 bases. This CDR3 comprises 15 residues. The V and J ends lost 5 bases and 7 bases, in that order; junction bases with no gene match: 6. Germline V gene data show CDR1 as MNHEY and CDR2 as SVGAGI. CDR3 in DNA: TGTGCCAGCAGTCCCGGACAGGGGATGAATTCACCCCTCCACTTT. This translates into CASSPGQGMNSPLHF.

This clone turned up a few times. V usage is TRBV18 and J usage is TRBJ2-1, with TRBD2 as a possible D gene (6 bases). The germline V gene has CDR1 KGHSH and CDR2 LQKENI. The CDR3 sequence is 15 residues long. Trimming took off 4 bases at V and 6 bases at J, with 16 bases between the two ends. CDR3 bases: TGTGCCAGCTCACTATCATTGACTAGTGGCAATGAGCAGTTCTTC. Its translation: CASSLSLTSGNEQFF.

This clone was counted only a few times. This sequence joins TRBV28 and TRBJ1-5; a weak D match, TRBD1 (5 bases). CDR1 and CDR2 (germline): MDHEN, SYDVKM. The V gene lost 4 bases and the J gene lost 4 bases, with 14 bases spanning the gap. The CDR3 has 15 amino acids. CDR3 amino acids: CASSSGRSGNQPQHF. The CDR3 DNA is TGTGCCAGCAGTTCGGGTAGGTCAGGGAATCAGCCCCAGCATTTT.

V and J are TRBV2 and TRBJ2-7; TRBD2 aligns across 8 bases. The length of the CDR3 is 14 residues. Germline V gene sequence: CDR1 SNHLY, CDR2 FYNNEI. The ends lost 7 bases at V and 4 bases at J; junction bases unmatched: 9. CDR3: CASTKERGRYEQYF. In DNA form, the CDR3 reads TGTGCCAGCACAAAAGAGCGGGGGAGGTACGAGCAGTACTTC.

This clone was observed a handful of times. The rearrangement links TRBV7-3 to TRBJ2-6; no clear D. V was pared by 3 bases and J by 2 bases, with 8 bases between. CDR1 SGHTA and CDR2 FQGTGA come from the germline V gene. This CDR3 comprises 15 residues. CDR3 coding DNA: TGTGCCAGCAGCTTGACTTATACTGGGGCCAACGTCCTGACTTTC. It translates to CASSLTYTGANVLTF.

This clone was picked up a small number of times. The chain is built from TRBV9 and TRBJ2-3; the D gene is possibly TRBD2 (5 bases). This CDR3 region has 16 residues. Trimming shortened V by 2 bases and J by 3 bases, and 16 bases separated the two germline ends. Germline lookup yields CDR1 SGDLS and CDR2 YYNGEE. Here the CDR3 reads CASSVSGFPGTDTQYF. CDR3 bases: TGTGCCAGCAGCGTTTCCGGGTTCCCGGGGACAGATACGCAGTATTTT.

V usage is TRBV7-2 and J usage is TRBJ2-7; D not resolved. Trimming stripped 1 base from V and 5 bases from J, with 12 bases between. Germline values: CDR1 SGHTA, CDR2 FQGNSA. There are 14 residues in the CDR3. The chain's CDR3 is CASSLVSHGDEQYF. For the CDR3, the DNA is TGTGCCAGCAGCTTAGTATCACACGGAGACGAGCAGTACTTC. Based on the CDR3 plus reference TRBV7-2 and TRBJ2-7, the full variable domain is GAGVSQSPSNKVTEKGKDVELRCDPISGHTALYWYRQSLGQGLEFLIYFQGNSAPDKSGLPSDRFSAERTGGSVSTLTIQRTQQEDSAVYLCASSLVSHGDEQYFGPGTRLTVT.

CDR3 nucleotide sequence: TGTGCCAGCAGCCCGGGACAGGGTGGGTCTGGAAACACCATATATTTT. It translates to CASSPGQGGSGNTIYF. The chain carries TRBV7-2 and TRBJ1-3, with TRBD1 matching over 9 bases. There are 16 residues in the CDR3. V lost 5 bases, J lost 1 base, and 6 bases stayed unmatched. CDR1 is SGHTA, CDR2 FQGNSA, per germline.

This clone was seen a few times. The chain has TRBV11-2 and TRBJ1-4; 7 bases agree with TRBD1. V lost 1 base, J lost 0 bases, and 2 bases stayed unmatched. The germline gives CDR1 SGHAT, CDR2 FQNNGV. The CDR3 is 16 amino acids. CDR3 DNA: TGTGCCAGCAGCTTAGGGGACAGCCCAACTAATGAAAAACTGTTTTTT. Translation gives CASSLGDSPTNEKLFF.

This clone was observed many times. The chain employs TRBV5-1 and TRBJ2-3; 8 positions agree with TRBD1. CDR3 length equals 16 residues. CDR1 is SGHRS, CDR2 YFSETQ, per germline. The V gene end was trimmed by 0 bases and the J gene end by 6 bases; junction bases not matched to a gene: 9. The CDR3 bases are TGCGCCAGCAGCTTGGCCGTCTCAGGGGGCGCGGATACGCAGTATTTT. Protein sequence: CASSLAVSGGADTQYF.

This chain joins TRBV7-9 and TRBJ2-7, with D tentatively TRBD2 (6 bases). With 7 bases removed from V and 4 bases from J, the gap between germline ends came to 11 bases. Germline V gene lookup returns CDR1 SEHNR and CDR2 FQNEAQ (reference sequence). This CDR3 has 12 amino acids. Here the CDR3 DNA reads TGTGCCAGCAATTCGGGAGATTACGAGCAGTACTTC. Residues: CASNSGDYEQYF.

This clone was observed a few times. A read error may produce the germline difference seen at one junction end. This chain joins TRBV5-1 and TRBJ2-5; 13 positions match TRBD2. This CDR3 is built from 13 residues. Germline assignment: CDR1 SGHRS and CDR2 YFSETQ. Here the CDR3 reads CASSLSGLAGTNF. The CDR3 bases are TGCGCCAGCAGCCTTTCGGGACTAGCGGGGACAAACTTC. Complete variable domain (other parts from reference TRBV5-1 and TRBJ2-5): KAGVTQTPRYLIKTRGQQVTLSCSPISGHRSVSWYQQTPGQGLQFLFEYFSETQRNKGNFPGRFSGRQFSNSRSEMNVSTLELGDSALYLCASSLSGLAGTNFGPGTRLLVL.

V gene TRBV7-2 combines with J gene TRBJ2-3; 7 bases align to TRBD1. Germline-derived CDR1 and CDR2 are SGHTA and FQGNSA. This CDR3 has 16 amino acids. The V gene end was trimmed by 5 bases and the J gene end by 2 bases; junction bases not matched to a gene: 10. The CDR3 sequence is CASSHGTGQTTDTQYF. The CDR3 coding sequence is TGTGCCAGCAGCCATGGTACGGGACAGACCACAGATACGCAGTATTTT.

Only a few counts were recorded for this clone. V gene TRBV27 combines with J gene TRBJ2-3; the match to TRBD1 covers 9 bases. The V and J ends lost 5 bases and 1 base, in that order; junction bases with no gene match: 10. Germline CDR1 is MNHEY and CDR2 is SMNVEV (reference sequence). This CDR3 region has 17 residues. CDR3 loop: CASSPYSRDRGTDTQYF. In DNA, the CDR3 is TGTGCCAGCAGTCCATACTCCCGGGACAGGGGCACAGATACGCAGTATTTT.

The chain joins TRBV2 to TRBJ1-5; D gene unclear. With 2 bases removed from V and 1 base from J, the gap between germline ends came to 6 bases. The CDR3 sequence is 14 residues long. The germline V gene has CDR1 SNHLY and CDR2 FYNNEI. The chain's CDR3 is CASSETVSNQPQHF. Here the CDR3 DNA reads TGTGCCAGCAGTGAAACGGTCAGCAATCAGCCCCAGCATTTT. The variable domain in full, completed from reference TRBV2 and TRBJ1-5, reads EPEVTQTPSHQVTQMGQEVILRCVPISNHLYFYWYRQILGQKVEFLVSFYNNEISEKSEIFDDQFSVERPDGSNFTLKIRSTKLEDSAMYFCASSETVSNQPQHFGDGTRLSIL.

This clone appeared a few times. This chain connects TRBV5-1 to TRBJ1-1, with a tentative D call TRBD1 (5 bases). Trimming pared 1 base from V and 0 bases from J, leaving 7 bases between. The CDR3 is 14 residues long. The germline CDR1 and CDR2 sequences are SGHRS and YFSETQ. CDR3 sequence (DNA): TGCGCCAGCAGCTTGCAGGACATGAACACTGAAGCTTTCTTT. This gives the protein CASSLQDMNTEAFF.

This clone was counted between two and nine times. This sequence joins TRBV11-2 and TRBJ2-2; 15 positions match TRBD2. There are 18 residues in the CDR3. After removal of 1 base from V and 2 bases from J, the junction contained 2 bases not matched to a gene. Germline V gives CDR1 SGHAT, CDR2 FQNNGV. CDR3 in amino acids: CASSLGGLAGGNTGELFF. In DNA, the CDR3 is TGTGCCAGCAGCTTAGGGGGACTAGCGGGAGGTAACACCGGGGAGCTGTTTTTT. Full variable domain (remainder filled in from reference TRBV11-2 and TRBJ2-2): EAGVAQSPRYKIIEKRQSVAFWCNPISGHATLYWYQQILGQGPKLLIQFQNNGVVDDSQLPKDRFSAERLKGVDSTLKIQPAKLEDSAVYLCASSLGGLAGGNTGELFFGEGSRLTVL.

This clone has only a few counts. The V and J genes are TRBV5-1 and TRBJ2-5; TRBD2 agrees at 7 bases. CDR3 length equals 16 residues. The germline V gene encodes CDR1 SGHRS and CDR2 YFSETQ. The junction had 9 bases not matched to a gene; V was cut back by 3 bases and J by 1 base. CDR3 DNA sequence: TGCGCCAGCAGCTCGCTGCCTGGACTAGGCCAAGAGACCCAGTACTTC. Residues: CASSSLPGLGQETQYF.

The V call is TRBV18, the J call TRBJ2-1; D unresolved. The CDR3 has 12 amino acids. V shed 3 bases and J shed 8 bases, with 8 bases lying between them. From germline, CDR1 is KGHSH and CDR2 LQKENI. Here the CDR3 reads CASSPSTDEQFF. CDR3 bases: TGTGCCAGCTCACCCTCCACGGATGAGCAGTTCTTC.

The gene calls are TRBV9 and TRBJ2-5, with D perhaps TRBD2 (6 bases). Trimming left V 4 bases short and J 5 bases short, with 12 bases between. Germline assignment: CDR1 SGDLS and CDR2 YYNGEE. This CDR3 has 13 residues. CDR3 in DNA: TGTGCCAGCAGCCGGGAGCCCGGGGAGACCCAGTACTTC. Translation: CASSREPGETQYF.

The V and J genes are TRBV5-6 and TRBJ2-7, with TRBD1 matching 9 bases. The ends lost 4 bases at V and 4 bases at J; junction bases unmatched: 6. The CDR3 sequence is 14 residues long. Germline CDR1 and CDR2: SGHDT and YYEEEE. For the CDR3, the DNA is TGTGCCAGCAGCACCGACAGGGGGAGGTACGAGCAGTACTTC. The encoded protein is CASSTDRGRYEQYF.

This clone has more than one count but fewer than ten. The chain links TRBV28 to TRBJ1-2; D call uncertain. Per the germline V gene, CDR1 is MDHEN and CDR2 is SYDVKM. Deletions cut 2 bases from V and 5 bases from J, with 6 bases between. The length of the CDR3 is 12 residues. The CDR3 DNA is TGTGCCAGCAGTTTAACGGAGTATGGCTACACCTTC. Its translation: CASSLTEYGYTF.

This chain links TRBV6-5 with TRBJ2-7, with D possibly matching TRBD2 (5 bases). The CDR3 length is 15 residues. CDR1 is MNHEY and CDR2 is SVGAGI in the germline V gene. V lost 6 bases and J 2 bases, leaving 17 bases between the germline ends. CDR3 DNA sequence: TGTGCCAGCAGAGCGGACGGGAACCCTACCTACGAGCAGTACTTC. The encoded protein is CASRADGNPTYEQYF.

This clone was observed once. The chain recombines TRBV5-1 with TRBJ1-1; a weak D match, TRBD1 (6 bases). Trimming took off 4 bases at V and 4 bases at J, with 14 bases between the two ends. CDR1 and CDR2 from the germline V gene are SGHRS and YFSETQ. The CDR3 extends over 14 amino acids. CDR3 sequence: CASSIHRVATEAFF. The CDR3 coding sequence is TGCGCCAGCAGCATCCACAGGGTAGCCACTGAAGCTTTCTTT. The full variable domain, rest sourced from reference TRBV5-1 and TRBJ1-1, is KAGVTQTPRYLIKTRGQQVTLSCSPISGHRSVSWYQQTPGQGLQFLFEYFSETQRNKGNFPGRFSGRQFSNSRSEMNVSTLELGDSALYLCASSIHRVATEAFFGQGTRLTVV.

The chain has TRBV5-6 and TRBJ2-1; TRBD1 matches at 8 bases. The V segment lost 4 bases and the J segment 2 bases; nucleotides outside the gene matches: 14. Looked up from germline, CDR1 is SGHDT and CDR2 is YYEEEE. There are 18 residues in the CDR3. This CDR3 reads CASSPTAARDRPYNEQFF. CDR3 DNA: TGTGCCAGCAGCCCGACCGCTGCTCGGGACAGGCCCTACAATGAGCAGTTCTTC.

This clone was recorded at least ten times. This chain joins TRBV14 and TRBJ1-2, with TRBD1 matching 7 bases. This CDR3 has 13 amino acids. J was trimmed by 13 bases and V by 2 bases; bases with no gene match: 10. The germline gives CDR1 SGHDN, CDR2 FVKESK. The CDR3 sequence: CASSQPTTGRVTF. In DNA form, the CDR3 reads TGTGCCAGCAGCCAACCTACGACAGGGCGGGTCACCTTC.

The genes are TRBV6-1 and TRBJ2-3, with a possible D match to TRBD2 (5 bases). Looked up from germline, CDR1 is MNHNS and CDR2 is SASEGT. The CDR3 has 15 residues. The V end was cut by 4 bases, the J end by 2 bases, with 13 bases between. The CDR3 DNA reads as TGTGCCAGCAGTGTAGAGCGGAACCCCACAGATACGCAGTATTTT. Its translation: CASSVERNPTDTQYF.

This clone was recorded a few times. The CDR3 sequence: CAGVTGHNSPLHF. CDR3 bases: TGTGCCGGTGTGACAGGCCACAATTCACCCCTCCACTTT. The rearrangement joins TRBV30 to TRBJ1-6; the D gene is possibly TRBD1 (6 bases). V was pared by 8 bases and J by 7 bases, with 15 bases between. The CDR3 is made up of 13 amino acids. Germline values: CDR1 GTSNPN, CDR2 SVGIG (reference sequence).

The table lists this clone with a few counts. The chain carries TRBV2 and TRBJ1-5; possibly TRBD1 for D (6 bases). V was clipped by 5 bases and J by 1 base, with 15 bases between them. This CDR3 has 16 residues. Germline V gene lookup returns CDR1 SNHLY and CDR2 FYNNEI. The CDR3 region has the DNA TGTGCCAGCAGTCCCAGAACCGGGACAAGCAATCAGCCCCAGCATTTT. Its translation is CASSPRTGTSNQPQHF.

This clone was picked up a small number of times. This same CDR3 is encoded by further DNA sequences in the sample. V gene TRBV7-9 combines with J gene TRBJ2-3, with 8 bases that match TRBD2. Germline CDR1 and CDR2: SEHNR and FQNEAQ (reference sequence). The CDR3 contains 14 residues. V lost 5 bases and J lost 0; bases outside the gene matches: 1. CDR3 nucleotides: TGTGCCAGCAGCCCTAGCGGGAGCACAGATACGCAGTATTTT. This translates into CASSPSGSTDTQYF. Using reference TRBV7-9 and TRBJ2-3 for the parts outside the CDR3, the full variable domain is DTGVSQNPRHKITKRGQNVTFRCDPISEHNRLYWYRQTLGQGPEFLTYFQNEAQLEKSRLLSDRFSAERPKGSFSTLEIQRTEQGDSAMYLCASSPSGSTDTQYFGPGTRLTVL.